This T cell receptor (beta chain) is from a study of cytomegalovirus exposure and HLA in healthy donors. Study-level background: About 80 million unique TCR sequences came from HLA-typed donors in an early release.

The CDR3 contains 14 residues. Germline V gives CDR1 MNHEY, CDR2 SMNVEV (reference sequence). As to this clone: Its antigen is still unknown.

The study, taken as a whole, reports: Later examination showed HLA-associated TCR beta chains had greater clonal expansion than equally common others.

The PCR used 60 Vbeta and 13 Jbeta primers. Assay used: immunoSEQ multiplex PCR; TCRdb lists only in-frame clones, some missing. This sample has around 130,000 clones, with about three quarters found just once. The receptor comes from a man aged 35 to 55 in good health and CMV-seropositive. The V call is TRBV27, the J call TRBJ2-5; no clear D gene. The J call is in doubt because the DNA end fits TRBJ2-7 better. Material: PBMCs. The CDR3 sequence is CASRLSEISYEQYF. The CDR3 DNA sequence: TGTGCCAGCAGACTATCCGAGATCTCCTACGAGCAGTACTTC.